A selection of T cell receptor beta chains follows, all from one sample in a study of blood T cell repertoires in COVID-19. Assay: immunoSEQ multiplex PCR; the TCRdb copy retains only in-frame clones and omits some. The sample consists of some 30,000 clones, about 90% of them appearing once. Sequences were obtained from peripheral blood. The source of these receptors is a man between 60 and 75 years old with active COVID-19. Both conserved end residues are part of each CDR3. D genes are given only for firm matches. Clone size is shown for a subset of rows, as once, few, many or a class of expanded clone.

TRBV24-1	-	few	TRBJ1-2	CATSDQRSYTF	TGTGCCACCAGTGATCAGAGGTCGTACACCTTC
TRBV15	TRBD2	-	TRBJ2-1	CATSREGLAGVNEQFF	TGTGCCACCAGCAGAGAGGGACTAGCGGGCGTCAATGAGCAGTTCTTC
TRBV7-6	-	-	TRBJ2-6	CASSPVSSGANVLTF	TGTGCCAGCAGCCCTGTTTCCTCTGGGGCCAACGTCCTGACTTTC
TRBV9	-	-	TRBJ1-3	CASSVGGNSGNTIYF	TGTGCCAGCAGCGTAGGCGGGAACTCTGGAAACACCATATATTTT
TRBV7-9	TRBD1	-	TRBJ1-1	CASSLTGGMYTEAFF	TGTGCCAGCAGCTTAACAGGGGGGATGTACACTGAAGCTTTCTTT
TRBV2	TRBD1	-	TRBJ1-2	CASNRQGDSYGYTF	TGTGCCAGCAACCGGCAGGGGGATTCCTATGGCTACACCTTC
TRBV4-1	-	-	TRBJ1-1	CASSQTGEAFF	TGCGCCAGCAGCCAGACAGGTGAAGCTTTCTTT
TRBV2	TRBD1	-	TRBJ2-7	CASQTLGQGSYEQYF	TGTGCCAGCCAAACTCTAGGACAGGGATCCTACGAGCAGTACTTC
TRBV19	-	-	TRBJ2-7	CASSSLTGSYEQYF	TGTGCCAGTAGTTCGCTGACGGGATCCTACGAGCAGTACTTC
TRBV4-2	-	-	TRBJ1-5	CASSQTGPGQPQHF	TGTGCCAGCAGCCAAACAGGGCCGGGTCAGCCCCAGCATTTT
TRBV29-1	-	-	TRBJ2-7	CSAERVEPGQYF	TGCAGCGCCGAACGGGTAGAACCGGGGCAGTACTTC
TRBV27	-	-	TRBJ1-1	CASSFSVMNTEAFF	TGTGCCAGCAGTTTTAGTGTCATGAACACTGAAGCTTTCTTT
TRBV11-1	TRBD1	-	TRBJ2-3	CASSPWTGTDTQYF	TGTGCCAGCAGCCCCTGGACAGGGACAGATACGCAGTATTTT
TRBV30	TRBD1	-	TRBJ2-7	CAWSGWGQGETYEQYF	TGTGCCTGGAGTGGGTGGGGACAGGGGGAAACCTACGAGCAGTACTTC
TRBV4-1	-	-	TRBJ1-1	CASSQIRDTEAFF	TGCGCCAGCAGCCAAATCCGGGACACTGAAGCTTTCTTT
TRBV5-4	-	-	TRBJ2-5	CASSRNQGKETQYF	TGTGCCAGCAGCCGTAACCAGGGGAAAGAGACCCAGTACTTC
TRBV7-3	TRBD1	-	TRBJ2-3	CASSVTGGVDTQYF	TGTGCCAGCTCGGTTACAGGGGGCGTCGATACGCAGTATTTT
TRBV6-5	-	-	TRBJ2-5	CASSYSTGRETQYF	TGTGCCAGCAGTTACTCGACCGGGAGAGAGACCCAGTACTTC
TRBV28	TRBD1	-	TRBJ1-1	CASTRTGWNTEAFF	TGTGCCAGCACTAGGACAGGGTGGAACACTGAAGCTTTCTTT
TRBV7-3	TRBD1	-	TRBJ2-7	CASSPLVGQGNDYEQYF	TGTGCCAGCAGCCCGTTGGTCGGACAGGGTAATGACTACGAGCAGTACTTC
TRBV13	-	-	TRBJ2-5	CASSSRTEETQYF	TGTGCCAGCAGCTCCCGGACAGAAGAGACCCAGTACTTC
TRBV9	-	-	TRBJ2-1	CASSVVLAPFREQFF	TGTGCCAGCAGCGTAGTTCTAGCCCCGTTTAGGGAGCAGTTCTTC
TRBV5-1	TRBD2	-	TRBJ2-5	CASSLGGEGTQYF	TGCGCCAGCAGCTTGGGAGGGGAGGGGACCCAGTACTTC
TRBV6-6	TRBD1	-	TRBJ2-2	CASSHPGTGGYTGELFF	TGTGCCAGCAGTCATCCCGGGACAGGGGGCTACACCGGGGAGCTGTTTTTT
TRBV27	TRBD1	-	TRBJ1-2	CASSFGDRNYGYTF	TGTGCCAGCAGTTTTGGGGACAGAAACTATGGCTACACCTTC
TRBV10-2	-	-	TRBJ1-6	CASSVGSSYNSPLHF	TGCGCCAGCAGTGTCGGGAGCTCCTATAATTCACCCCTCCACTTT
TRBV6-5	-	-	TRBJ1-1	CASSPSQANTEAFF	TGTGCCAGCAGTCCTTCCCAAGCAAACACTGAAGCTTTCTTT
TRBV23-1	-	-	TRBJ2-3	CASSQSPDSPEDTQYF	TGCGCCAGCAGTCAATCCCCCGACTCGCCCGAGGATACGCAGTATTTT
TRBV28	TRBD1	-	TRBJ2-6	CASRGQDRASGANVLTF	TGTGCCAGCAGGGGACAAGACAGGGCTTCTGGGGCCAACGTCCTGACTTTC
TRBV5-1	-	once	TRBJ1-6	CASSLGGSSYNSPLHF	TGCGCCAGCAGCTTGGGAGGGAGCTCCTATAATTCACCCCTCCACTTT
TRBV9	TRBD2	once	TRBJ2-7	CASSPPVGSGGRSSYEQYF	TGTGCCAGCAGCCCCCCAGTGGGTAGCGGGGGGCGCAGCTCCTACGAGCAGTACTTC
TRBV11-2	-	-	TRBJ1-2	CASSLRGGADYGYTF	TGTGCCAGCAGCCTACGTGGGGGCGCGGACTATGGCTACACCTTC
TRBV18	-	-	TRBJ1-1	CASSFQDGRTGTEAFF	TGTGCCAGCTCATTCCAGGACGGTAGAACAGGGACTGAAGCTTTCTTT
TRBV6-4	-	-	TRBJ1-3	CASSSTGLTIYF	TGTGCCAGCAGCTCGACAGGACTCACCATATATTTT
TRBV27	TRBD2	-	TRBJ2-5	CASSLLGTSQETQYF	TGTGCCAGCAGTTTACTTGGGACTAGCCAAGAGACCCAGTACTTC
TRBV27	TRBD1	-	TRBJ1-1	CASSFSRGLSEAFF	TGTGCCAGCAGTTTCAGCAGGGGGCTATCTGAAGCTTTCTTT
TRBV5-5	TRBD1	few	TRBJ2-7	CASSLGTGRPYEQYF	TGTGCCAGCAGCCTCGGGACAGGGAGGCCCTACGAGCAGTACTTC
TRBV15	TRBD2	-	TRBJ2-2	CATSLLAGFGELFF	TGTGCCACCAGCTTGTTAGCGGGTTTTGGGGAGCTGTTTTTT
TRBV7-2	-	-	TRBJ2-1	CASSPPGSSYNEQFF	TGTGCCAGCAGCCCGCCGGGGAGCTCCTACAATGAGCAGTTCTTC
TRBV7-2	-	-	TRBJ2-5	CASSSGAETQYF	TGTGCCAGCAGCTCTGGGGCGGAGACCCAGTACTTC
TRBV4-3	TRBD1	-	TRBJ1-1	CASSQDRARGATEAFF	TGCGCCAGCAGCCAAGATAGGGCCAGGGGGGCCACTGAAGCTTTCTTT
TRBV2	TRBD2	-	TRBJ2-5	CASSGLAGGRETQYF	TGTGCCAGCAGTGGCTTAGCGGGGGGACGGGAGACCCAGTACTTC
TRBV19	-	-	TRBJ1-5	CASRQPNSNQPQHF	TGTGCCAGCAGGCAGCCCAATAGCAATCAGCCCCAGCATTTT
TRBV11-3	-	-	TRBJ1-3	CASGPGAGNTIYF	TGTGCCAGCGGCCCGGGGGCTGGAAACACCATATATTTT
TRBV3-1/TRBV3-2	-	once	TRBJ1-2	CASSQVVGRTSYGYTF	TGTGCCAGCAGCCAAGTGGTGGGGCGCACCTCTTATGGCTACACCTTC
TRBV10-3	-	once	TRBJ1-1	CAIADRGIMNTEAFF	TGTGCCATCGCGGACAGAGGCATCATGAACACTGAAGCTTTCTTT
TRBV7-2	TRBD2	-	TRBJ2-5	CASSLRRSGGAETQYF	TGTGCCAGCAGCTTACGGCGGAGCGGGGGGGCAGAGACCCAGTACTTC
TRBV11-2	-	-	TRBJ2-6	CASSLVASSGANVLTF	TGTGCCAGCAGCTTAGTGGCAAGTTCTGGGGCCAACGTCCTGACTTTC
TRBV2	-	-	TRBJ2-1	CASRLPRGWYNEQFF	TGTGCCAGCAGACTACCCCGGGGGTGGTACAATGAGCAGTTCTTC
TRBV27	-	-	TRBJ1-1	CASSFNPPGSTDPKRNTEAFF	TGTGCCAGCAGTTTTAACCCGCCAGGCTCGACAGATCCAAAGCGGAACACTGAAGCTTTCTTT
TRBV4-2	TRBD2	-	TRBJ2-1	CASSSPRGGVYNEQFF	TGTGCCAGCAGCTCCCCTCGCGGGGGGGTCTACAATGAGCAGTTCTTC
TRBV5-1	-	-	TRBJ1-1	CASRRRENTEAFF	TGCGCCAGCAGACGGCGGGAGAACACTGAAGCTTTCTTT